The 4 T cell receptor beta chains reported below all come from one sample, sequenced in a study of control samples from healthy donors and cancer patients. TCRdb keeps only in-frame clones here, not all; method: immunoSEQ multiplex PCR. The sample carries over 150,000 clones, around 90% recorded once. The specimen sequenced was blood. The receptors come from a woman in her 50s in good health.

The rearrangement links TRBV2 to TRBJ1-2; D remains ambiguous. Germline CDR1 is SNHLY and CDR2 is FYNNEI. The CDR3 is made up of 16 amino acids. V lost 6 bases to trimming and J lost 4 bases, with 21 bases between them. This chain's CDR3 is CASRVGEAVMVYGYTF. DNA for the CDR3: TGTGCCAGCAGGGTCGGGGAGGCGGTGATGGTCTATGGCTACACCTTC. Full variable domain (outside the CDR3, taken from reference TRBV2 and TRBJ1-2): EPEVTQTPSHQVTQMGQEVILRCVPISNHLYFYWYRQILGQKVEFLVSFYNNEISEKSEIFDDQFSVERPDGSNFTLKIRSTKLEDSAMYFCASRVGEAVMVYGYTFGSGTRLTVV.

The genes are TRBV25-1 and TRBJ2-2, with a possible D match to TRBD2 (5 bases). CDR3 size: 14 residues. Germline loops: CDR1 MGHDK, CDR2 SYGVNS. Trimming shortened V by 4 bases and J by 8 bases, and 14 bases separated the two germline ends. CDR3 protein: CASSVYSGSGELFF. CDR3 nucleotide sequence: TGTGCCAGCAGTGTTTACAGCGGCTCTGGGGAGCTGTTTTTT.

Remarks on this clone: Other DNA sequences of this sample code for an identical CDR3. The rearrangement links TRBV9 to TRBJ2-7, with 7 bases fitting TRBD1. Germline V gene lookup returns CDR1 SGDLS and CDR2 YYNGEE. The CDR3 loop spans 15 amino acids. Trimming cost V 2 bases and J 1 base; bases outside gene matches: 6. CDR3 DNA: TGTGCCAGCAGCGTCGCAGCAGGGGGTTCCTACGAGCAGTACTTC. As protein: CASSVAAGGSYEQYF.

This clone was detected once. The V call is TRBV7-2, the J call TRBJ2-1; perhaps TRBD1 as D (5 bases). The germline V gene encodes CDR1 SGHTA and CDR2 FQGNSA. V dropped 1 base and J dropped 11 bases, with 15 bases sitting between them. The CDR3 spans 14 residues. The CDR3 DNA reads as TGTGCCAGCAGCTTAGGGGGCATGCTTATCAAGCAGTTCTTC. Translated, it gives CASSLGGMLIKQFF.